One and the same sample provided the 19 T cell receptor beta chains below, sequenced in a study of beta chain features in type 1 diabetes. The isolated RNA, all of it, was reverse transcribed, so expressed TCRB transcripts were what got sequenced. Only in-frame clones appear in the TCRdb table, and some are missing; sequencing was by immunoSEQ multiplex PCR. The sample includes fewer than 900,000 clones, roughly a sixth of them seen just once. Sequencing input: naive CD4+ T cells from blood. The receptor source for this set is a woman aged 18-35 years in good health.

This clone has a handful of counts. The CDR3 is CAISESDSHSGYTF. Written as DNA, the CDR3 is TGTGCCATCAGTGAATCAGACAGCCATAGTGGCTACACCTTC. The rearrangement joins TRBV10-3 to TRBJ1-2; D might be TRBD1 (5 bases). The CDR3 runs to 14 residues. Between the trimmed V and J ends, which lost 3 bases and 7 bases, there was a span of 15 bases. Germline assignment: CDR1 ENHRY and CDR2 SYGVKD.

The chain uses TRBV29-1 and TRBJ2-7; D not certain. Germline loops: CDR1 SQVTM, CDR2 ANQGSEA. The CDR3 has 14 amino acids. With 4 bases removed from V and 2 bases from J, the gap between germline ends came to 15 bases. CDR3 amino acids: CSVVRAGPPYEQYF. The CDR3 bases are TGCAGCGTTGTCCGGGCCGGGCCACCCTACGAGCAGTACTTC.

Remarks on this clone: Other DNA sequences from this sample encode an identical CDR3 as well. The J gene is TRBJ2-6, the V gene TRBV28; D remains ambiguous. This CDR3 spans 15 amino acids. V lost 1 base to trimming and J lost 0 bases, with 4 bases between them. Per the germline V gene, CDR1 is MDHEN and CDR2 is SYDVKM. CDR3 residues: CASSLSGSGANVLTF. CDR3 coding DNA: TGTGCCAGCAGTTTATCGGGCTCTGGGGCCAACGTCCTGACTTTC. The variable domain in full, with the rest retrieved from reference TRBV28 and TRBJ2-6, is DVKVTQSSRYLVKRTGEKVFLECVQDMDHENMFWYRQDPGLGLRLIYFSYDVKMKEKGDIPEGYSVSREKKERFSLILESASTNQTSMYLCASSLSGSGANVLTFGAGSRLTVL.

Written as DNA, the CDR3 is TGTGCCAGCAGCAACGGGCAGGGGTTCCAAGAGACCCAGTACTTC. This gives the protein CASSNGQGFQETQYF. This sequence joins TRBV21-1 and TRBJ2-5; whether TRBD1, the table's D call, matches the DNA was not checked. TRBV21-1 is recorded as a pseudogene. This CDR3 is built from 15 residues.

In this sample, this clone turned up a few times. The rearrangement joins TRBV28 to TRBJ1-1, with 8 positions matching TRBD1. J gave up 6 bases and V 2 bases, and 8 bases lay outside the gene matches. The CDR3 consists of 15 residues. Germline V CDR1 and CDR2: MDHEN, SYDVKM. The CDR3 region is CASSLPTGGRSEAFF. CDR3 in DNA: TGTGCCAGCAGTTTACCCACAGGGGGTAGGTCTGAAGCTTTCTTT. Based on the CDR3 plus reference TRBV28 and TRBJ1-1, the full variable domain is DVKVTQSSRYLVKRTGEKVFLECVQDMDHENMFWYRQDPGLGLRLIYFSYDVKMKEKGDIPEGYSVSREKKERFSLILESASTNQTSMYLCASSLPTGGRSEAFFGQGTRLTVV.

This clone appeared a few times. The rearrangement joins TRBV29-1 to TRBJ2-7; 8 bases are shared with TRBD1. The CDR3 loop spans 13 amino acids. Germline CDR1 is SQVTM and CDR2 is ANQGSEA. V lost 4 bases, J lost 0 bases, and 2 bases stayed unmatched. The CDR3 region is CSVVTGGSYEQYF. The CDR3 DNA is TGCAGCGTTGTAACAGGGGGCTCCTACGAGCAGTACTTC.

The CDR3 protein is CAISLDTQYF. DNA for the CDR3: TGTGCCATCTCCCTAGATACGCAGTATTTT. V and J are TRBV9 and TRBJ2-3; the D is unclear. In germline, CDR1 is SGDLS, CDR2 YYNGEE. V shed 9 bases and J shed 5 bases, with 7 bases lying between them. The CDR3 loop spans 10 amino acids.

The table lists this clone with a few counts. The J gene is TRBJ2-7, the V gene TRBV19; D is perhaps TRBD2 (5 bases). Trimming took 5 bases from V and 5 from J, leaving 16 bases between them. Germline lookup yields CDR1 LNHDA and CDR2 SQIVND (reference sequence). This CDR3 contains 14 residues. CDR3 protein: CASSVGKVGNEQYF. CDR3 nucleotides: TGTGCCAGTAGTGTCGGGAAGGTCGGAAACGAGCAGTACTTC.

This clone was found a few times. The chain uses TRBV5-1 and TRBJ1-3; D unresolved. In germline, CDR1 is SGHRS, CDR2 YFSETQ. This CDR3 has 16 amino acids. V was clipped by 4 bases and J by 1 base, with 15 bases between them. CDR3 DNA sequence: TGCGCCAGCAGCCGACCGACGCCTGGGTCTGGAAACACCATATATTTT. Translated, it gives CASSRPTPGSGNTIYF.

This clone came up a few times. This chain uses TRBV6-5 with TRBJ2-5; tentatively, D is TRBD1 (5 bases). Trimming took 4 bases from V and 5 from J, leaving 8 bases between them. CDR1 is MNHEY and CDR2 is SVGAGI in the germline V gene. The CDR3 contains 12 residues. The CDR3 is CASSSGFETQYF. DNA of the CDR3: TGTGCCAGCAGTTCAGGGTTCGAGACCCAGTACTTC.

The chain has TRBV19 and TRBJ1-5; TRBD1 is a possible D gene (6 bases). The germline V and J ends were trimmed by 6 bases and 4 bases, with 19 bases remaining between them. Germline V gene sequence: CDR1 LNHDA, CDR2 SQIVND (reference sequence). There are 16 residues in the CDR3. Here the CDR3 DNA reads TGTGCCAGTAGCCGATGGGCCACAGGGAGAAATCAGCCCCAGCATTTT. This translates into CASSRWATGRNQPQHF. Complete variable domain (other parts from reference TRBV19 and TRBJ1-5): DGGITQSPKYLFRKEGQNVTLSCEQNLNHDAMYWYRQDPGQGLRLIYYSQIVNDFQKGDIAEGYSVSREKKESFPLTVTSAQKNPTAFYLCASSRWATGRNQPQHFGDGTRLSIL.

About this clone: The same CDR3 can be traced to other DNA sequences in this sample. J is TRBJ2-1 and V is TRBV2; the match to TRBD2 covers 11 bases. The V gene end was trimmed by 2 bases and the J gene end by 4 bases; junction bases not matched to a gene: 1. The CDR3 has 15 residues. From germline, CDR1 is SNHLY and CDR2 FYNNEI. The CDR3 sequence: CASSELAGGYNEQFF. DNA of the CDR3: TGTGCCAGCAGTGAACTAGCGGGAGGTTACAATGAGCAGTTCTTC.

V is TRBV18 and J is TRBJ2-5, with 8 bases aligning to TRBD2. Trimming took 3 bases from V and 5 from J; bases not matched to a gene: 5. This CDR3 spans 14 amino acids. Looked up from germline, CDR1 is KGHSH and CDR2 is LQKENI. CDR3 residues: CASSPTAGDETQYF. CDR3 DNA sequence: TGTGCCAGCTCACCGACAGCGGGAGATGAGACCCAGTACTTC.

The chain couples TRBV28 to TRBJ1-4, with D uncertain. The V gene's germline CDR1 is MDHEN and CDR2 SYDVKM. The CDR3 spans 14 residues. With 3 bases removed from V and 7 bases from J, the gap between germline ends came to 12 bases. The CDR3 DNA follows: TGTGCCAGCAGTTTGCTCATGGTCGGTGAAAAACTGTTTTTT. This translates into CASSLLMVGEKLFF.

A few counts support this clone. The chain uses TRBV2 and TRBJ2-2; 7 nucleotides match TRBD2. Germline V lookup: CDR1 SNHLY, CDR2 FYNNEI. There are 14 residues in the CDR3. The J segment lost 6 bases and the V segment lost 7 bases, leaving 8 bases of the junction unmatched. In nucleotides, the CDR3 is TGTGCCAGCACTATGACTAGCCCAGCCGGGGAGCTGTTTTTT. It translates to CASTMTSPAGELFF.

The chain recombines TRBV6-5 with TRBJ2-7, with 9 bases lining up with TRBD1. The CDR3 extends over 15 amino acids. Germline V gene sequence: CDR1 MNHEY, CDR2 SVGAGI. The V gene end was trimmed by 2 bases and the J gene end by 3 bases; junction bases not matched to a gene: 5. CDR3 nucleotides: TGTGCCAGCAGTTACCTGGGACAGGGCAACTACGAGCAGTACTTC. Amino acids: CASSYLGQGNYEQYF.

This sequence joins TRBV2 and TRBJ1-6, with D unresolved. The CDR3 totals 13 residues. Trimming took off 2 bases at V and 7 bases at J, with 6 bases between the two ends. Germline-derived CDR1 and CDR2 are SNHLY and FYNNEI. This CDR3 is CASSERANSPLHF. CDR3 bases: TGTGCCAGCAGTGAAAGGGCCAATTCACCCCTCCACTTT.

This clone showed up just a few times. The V and J genes are TRBV11-3 and TRBJ2-1; no clear D gene. The V and J ends lost 5 bases and 10 bases respectively, with 9 bases between them. The CDR3 loop spans 11 amino acids. The germline CDR1 and CDR2 sequences are SGHNT and YENEEA. CDR3 region: CASSHNREQFF. CDR3 DNA sequence: TGTGCCAGCAGCCACAATCGGGAGCAGTTCTTC.

J is TRBJ2-6 and V is TRBV5-1; 7 positions match TRBD2. The length of the CDR3 is 21 residues. CDR1 is SGHRS, CDR2 YFSETQ, per germline. V was pared by 2 bases and J by 2 bases, with 19 bases of the junction left unmatched. The CDR3, as DNA: TGCGCCAGCAGCTTCCGCTCTCCCGTTCGCCCGGGAGGCACTGGGGCCAACGTCCTGACTTTC. Its protein is CASSFRSPVRPGGTGANVLTF.